Following are 27 T cell receptor beta chains from one sample sequenced in a study of T-cell reconstitution after alpha-beta-depleted transplantation in children. Molecular barcoding with unique molecular identifiers was used for the TCRbeta library. One entry per CDR3 protein results from TCRdb running MiXCR on the PCR reads. The data show more than 75,000 distinct CDR3 sequences, 23% seen once. Specimen: PBMCs, collected before TCRalphabeta/CD19-depleted stem cell transplant. Receptors originate from a boy between 2 and 15 years old with acute lymphoblastic leukemia, due to receive a stem cell transplant.

This chain joins TRBV28 and TRBJ2-3, with 9 nucleotides matching TRBD1. Germline CDR1 and CDR2: MDHEN and SYDVKM. The V gene end was trimmed by 4 bases and the J gene end by 1 base; junction bases not matched to a gene: 6. CDR3 length equals 16 residues. The CDR3 loop is CASSSDRGAGTDTQYF. CDR3 nucleotide sequence: TGTGCCAGCAGTTCGGACAGGGGAGCGGGCACAGATACGCAGTATTTT.

In its sample, this clonotype was seen a few times. The chain carries TRBV6-6 and TRBJ2-1, with D perhaps matching TRBD1 or TRBD2 (6 bases each). The V end lost 6 bases, the J end lost 9 bases, and 15 bases lay between the germline ends. This CDR3 spans 13 amino acids. Germline loops: CDR1 MNHNY, CDR2 SVGAGI (reference sequence). The CDR3 sequence: CASSLGTGAEQFF. In nucleotides, the CDR3 is TGTGCCAGCAGCCTCGGAACGGGGGCTGAGCAGTTCTTC.

This chain uses TRBV7-7 with TRBJ2-5, with 11 bases matching TRBD2. Germline V gene sequence: CDR1 SSHAT, CDR2 FNYEAQ (reference sequence). Unmatched junction bases numbered 5, after V lost 4 bases and J lost 4 bases. The CDR3 consists of 15 residues. The CDR3 DNA is TGTGCCAGCAGCTCATCCGGGACTAGCGGAGAGACCCAGTACTTC. Its translation is CASSSSGTSGETQYF.

This clonotype has more than one count but fewer than ten. The chain has TRBV5-1 and TRBJ2-1; 7 bases match TRBD1. V lost 4 bases and J lost 6; bases outside the gene matches: 10. Germline CDR1 reads SGHRS; CDR2 reads YFSETQ. The CDR3 is 15 amino acids. CDR3 protein: CASSPIRDRLNEQFF. The CDR3 DNA follows: TGCGCCAGCAGCCCGATCCGGGACAGACTCAATGAGCAGTTCTTC.

The rearrangement joins TRBV5-1 to TRBJ1-3; possible D gene TRBD1, 5 bases. Germline V gene data show CDR1 as SGHRS and CDR2 as YFSETQ. The V end was cut by 4 bases, the J end by 2 bases, with 16 bases between. CDR3 length: 16 amino acids. The CDR3 bases are TGCGCCAGCAGCCTATTCGAGACAGCGACTGGAAACACCATATATTTT. It is translated as CASSLFETATGNTIYF.

This clonotype was recorded at least ten times. V is TRBV6-1 and J is TRBJ2-1; 8 nucleotides match TRBD2. In germline, CDR1 is MNHNS, CDR2 SASEGT. V lost 2 bases to trimming and J lost 0 bases; unmatched junction nucleotides: 0. This CDR3 spans 15 amino acids. CDR3 sequence: CASSELAGSYNEQFF. The CDR3 DNA reads as TGTGCCAGCAGTGAACTAGCGGGCTCCTACAATGAGCAGTTCTTC.

The genes are TRBV29-1 and TRBJ2-2; weak D call: TRBD1 (6 bases). The CDR3 length is 13 residues. Germline V gives CDR1 SQVTM, CDR2 ANQGSEA. The V gene lost 4 bases and the J gene lost 0 bases, with 6 bases spanning the gap. In nucleotides, the CDR3 is TGCAGCGTTGGGACAGCGAACACCGGGGAGCTGTTTTTT. Encoded protein: CSVGTANTGELFF.

This clonotype was seen more than once but under ten times. The chain carries TRBV27 and TRBJ2-2, with D tentatively TRBD2 (6 bases). V was cut by 8 bases and J by 4 bases, with 14 bases left in between. Germline V gene data show CDR1 as MNHEY and CDR2 as SMNVEV (reference sequence). The CDR3 sequence is 14 residues long. CDR3: CASQRGSGTGELFF. DNA for the CDR3: TGTGCCAGCCAACGGGGGTCCGGCACCGGGGAGCTGTTTTTT.

With respect to this clonotype: A much bigger clone sits one base away, suggesting this may be a read error. The genes are TRBV5-1 and TRBJ1-1; tentative D call: TRBD1 (6 bases). The CDR3 covers 13 residues. CDR1 and CDR2 from the germline V gene are SGHRS and YFSETQ. The CDR3 DNA reads TGCGCCAGCAGCTCCATGGGGGACACTGAAGCTTACTTT. Protein product: CASSSMGDTEAYF.

By share, this clonotype counts as medium-sized (0.01 to 0.1%). The chain employs TRBV4-1 and TRBJ2-5; D gene unclear. CDR3 length: 13 amino acids. Germline V gene sequence: CDR1 MGHRA, CDR2 YSYEKL. V lost 2 bases to trimming and J lost 5 bases, with 9 bases between them. CDR3 coding DNA: TGCGCCAGCAGCCAAAACCCTCTTGAGACCCAGTACTTC. It yields the protein CASSQNPLETQYF.

The V and J genes are TRBV29-1 and TRBJ2-1; 8 bases are shared with TRBD1. The CDR3 is 12 residues long. J was trimmed by 14 bases and V by 0 bases; bases with no gene match: 6. Germline CDR1 SQVTM, CDR2 ANQGSEA. CDR3 residues: CSVEDDRGHKFF. Here the CDR3 DNA reads TGCAGCGTTGAAGATGACAGGGGCCATAAGTTCTTC.

This chain connects TRBV10-1 to TRBJ2-7; TRBD2 matches 7 bases. Germline V gene data show CDR1 as WNHNN and CDR2 as SYGVQD (reference sequence). Trimming removed 0 bases from V and 0 bases from J; junction bases left unmatched: 11. The CDR3 extends over 18 amino acids. CDR3 sequence (DNA): TGCGCCAGCAGTGAGTCCCCTAGCAGGGAGGGGCTCTCCTACGAGCAGTACTTC. Encoded protein: CASSESPSREGLSYEQYF.

V gene TRBV10-1 combines with J gene TRBJ2-1; D tentatively fits TRBD1 or TRBD2 (6 bases each). This CDR3 region has 13 residues. Germline CDR1 WNHNN, CDR2 SYGVQD (reference sequence). The germline V and J ends were trimmed by 7 bases and 10 bases, with 17 bases remaining between them. The CDR3 nucleotides read TGCGCCAGCACCCCAGACGGGGGCGGAGAGCAGTTCTTC. It yields the protein CASTPDGGGEQFF.

In its sample, this clonotype was seen a few times. The genes are TRBV5-1 and TRBJ2-7; D is unclear. This CDR3 is built from 13 residues. Germline CDR1 reads SGHRS; CDR2 reads YFSETQ. Trimming pared 2 bases from V and 9 bases from J, leaving 15 bases between. CDR3 sequence reads: CASSLNPSPWQYF. DNA of the CDR3: TGCGCCAGCAGCTTAAACCCCTCCCCTTGGCAGTACTTC. The variable domain in full, completed from reference TRBV5-1 and TRBJ2-7, reads KAGVTQTPRYLIKTRGQQVTLSCSPISGHRSVSWYQQTPGQGLQFLFEYFSETQRNKGNFPGRFSGRQFSNSRSEMNVSTLELGDSALYLCASSLNPSPWQYFGPGTRLTVT.

At least ten counts were recorded for this clonotype. V gene TRBV20-1 combines with J gene TRBJ2-5; no definite D call. From germline, CDR1 is DFQATT and CDR2 SNEGSKA (reference sequence). The CDR3 has 10 residues. V was clipped by 3 bases and J by 5 bases, with 4 bases between them. The CDR3 loop is CSASAETQYF. CDR3 sequence (DNA): TGCAGTGCTAGTGCGGAGACCCAGTACTTC.

This chain uses TRBV4-1 with TRBJ2-6, with 8 bases fitting TRBD1. Per the germline V gene, CDR1 is MGHRA and CDR2 is YSYEKL. The ends lost 5 bases at V and 2 bases at J; junction bases unmatched: 11. The CDR3 loop spans 18 amino acids. CDR3 sequence: CASSSRQGNYPGANVLTF. The CDR3 nucleotides read TGCGCCAGCAGCTCTCGACAGGGGAATTATCCTGGGGCCAACGTCCTGACTTTC.

This rearrangement joins TRBV7-6 to TRBJ1-1, with D unresolved. CDR1 is SGHVS and CDR2 is FNYEAQ in the germline V gene. This CDR3 has 14 amino acids. The V and J ends lost 3 bases and 1 base respectively, with 9 bases between them. The chain's CDR3 is CASSFTRENTEAFF. The CDR3 region has the DNA TGTGCCAGCAGCTTTACGCGGGAGAACACTGAAGCTTTCTTT. Together with reference TRBV7-6 and TRBJ1-1, the CDR3 gives the full variable domain: GAGVSQSPRYKVTKRGQDVALRCDPISGHVSLYWYRQALGQGPEFLTYFNYEAQQDKSGLPNDRFSAERPEGSISTLTIQRTEQRDSAMYRCASSFTRENTEAFFGQGTRLTVV.

V usage is TRBV12-3 or TRBV12-4 and J usage is TRBJ2-1; D possibly matches TRBD1 or TRBD2 (6 bases each). The V and J ends lost 7 bases and 8 bases respectively, with 12 bases between them. This CDR3 spans 12 amino acids. In DNA form, the CDR3 reads TGTGCCAGCAATATTAGGGGGGATGAGCAGTTCTTC. As protein: CASNIRGDEQFF.

This clonotype has only a few counts. The gene calls are TRBV4-1 and TRBJ1-2; 9 bases align to TRBD1. Germline V CDR1 and CDR2: MGHRA, YSYEKL. The CDR3 totals 15 residues. The ends lost 4 bases at V and 3 bases at J; junction bases unmatched: 6. In nucleotides, the CDR3 is TGCGCCAGCAGCCTCGGGACAGGGCCTGACTATGGCTACACCTTC. Translated, it gives CASSLGTGPDYGYTF.

The gene calls are TRBV29-1 and TRBJ2-1; tentative D call: TRBD1 (5 bases). Germline loops: CDR1 SQVTM, CDR2 ANQGSEA. The ends were cut back, 2 bases at V and 0 bases at J, with 14 bases in the middle. CDR3 length: 16 amino acids. The CDR3 here is CSVEMGQAHSYNEQFF. The CDR3 DNA sequence: TGCAGCGTTGAAATGGGGCAGGCCCACTCCTACAATGAGCAGTTCTTC.

This clonotype was counted many times. This chain links TRBV25-1 with TRBJ2-5; no definite D call. The CDR3 loop spans 13 amino acids. Trimming left V 5 bases short and J 4 bases short, with 11 bases between. The germline gives CDR1 MGHDK, CDR2 SYGVNS. This chain's CDR3 is CASSYGRRETQYF. In DNA form, the CDR3 reads TGTGCCAGCAGTTACGGACGGCGAGAGACCCAGTACTTC.

V and J are TRBV28 and TRBJ2-7; D is unclear. This CDR3 is built from 16 residues. In germline, CDR1 is MDHEN, CDR2 SYDVKM. Trimming shortened V by 2 bases and J by 4 bases, and 18 bases separated the two germline ends. In DNA, the CDR3 is TGTGCCAGCAGTTTACCAACGCGTACCTCTGGGTACGAGCAGTACTTC. Translation gives CASSLPTRTSGYEQYF.

This clonotype came up a few times. The CDR3 region has the DNA TGTGCCAGCAGTTTACTTGACCCCAATGAGCAGTTCTTC. Amino acid sequence: CASSLLDPNEQFF. The chain combines TRBV28 with TRBJ2-1, with D hard to call. The CDR3 runs to 13 residues. Germline V gene sequence: CDR1 MDHEN, CDR2 SYDVKM. Trimming removed 2 bases at V and 6 bases at J, with 8 bases between.

Regarding this clonotype: Sequence at one end of the junction differs from germline and may be a read error. This chain connects TRBV6-1 to TRBJ2-3; TRBD2 might be the D (6 bases). Germline-derived CDR1 and CDR2 are MNHNS and SASEGT. The CDR3 has 14 amino acids. The CDR3 is CAGSPRRGEMAQYF. The CDR3 region has the DNA TGTGCCGGCAGCCCGCGGAGGGGAGAGATGGCGCAGTATTTT.

This clonotype was recorded a few times. This rearrangement joins TRBV20-1 to TRBJ2-7; D remains unclear. The CDR3 loop spans 12 amino acids. Germline V gene sequence: CDR1 DFQATT, CDR2 SNEGSKA (reference sequence). Trimming pared 2 bases from V and 2 bases from J, leaving 7 bases between. The CDR3: CSARQPPYEQYF. The CDR3 DNA follows: TGCAGTGCTAGACAGCCCCCCTACGAGCAGTACTTC.

The gene calls are TRBV5-1 and TRBJ2-7; D is perhaps TRBD2 (6 bases). Trimming removed 3 bases at V and 7 bases at J, with 23 bases between. Germline V CDR1 and CDR2: SGHRS, YFSETQ. The CDR3 sequence is 16 residues long. The CDR3 is CASSSDSSGGAREQYF. CDR3 DNA sequence: TGCGCCAGCAGCTCCGATTCGAGCGGAGGGGCTCGAGAGCAGTACTTC.

The chain employs TRBV2 and TRBJ2-6, with 7 bases that match TRBD1. Germline lookup yields CDR1 SNHLY and CDR2 FYNNEI. The ends lost 6 bases at V and 1 base at J; junction bases unmatched: 9. CDR3 length: 17 amino acids. The CDR3 sequence: CASRTGLFKSGANVLTF. The CDR3 DNA follows: TGTGCCAGCAGGACAGGGCTTTTCAAATCTGGGGCCAACGTCCTGACTTTC.